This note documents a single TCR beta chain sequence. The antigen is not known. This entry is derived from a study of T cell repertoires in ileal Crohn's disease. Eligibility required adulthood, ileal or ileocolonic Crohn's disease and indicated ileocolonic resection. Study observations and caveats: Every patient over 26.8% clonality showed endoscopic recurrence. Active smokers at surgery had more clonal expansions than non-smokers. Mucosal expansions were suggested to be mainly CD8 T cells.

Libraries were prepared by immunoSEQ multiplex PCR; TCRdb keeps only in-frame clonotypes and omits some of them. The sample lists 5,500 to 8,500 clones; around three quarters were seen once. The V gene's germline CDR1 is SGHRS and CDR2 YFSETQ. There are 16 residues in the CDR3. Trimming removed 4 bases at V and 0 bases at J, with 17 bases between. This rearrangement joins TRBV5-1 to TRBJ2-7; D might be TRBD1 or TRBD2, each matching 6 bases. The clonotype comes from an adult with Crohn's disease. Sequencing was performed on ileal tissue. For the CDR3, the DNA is TGCGCCAGCAGCCTGGAGGGACAAGCAAACTCCTACGAGCAGTACTTC. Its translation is CASSLEGQANSYEQYF.